Listed below are T cell receptor beta chains from one sample, sequenced in a study of blood T cell repertoires in COVID-19. Using immunoSEQ multiplex PCR, the repertoire was profiled, and TCRdb retains in-frame clones only, with some absent. The profile shows some 130,000 clones, approximately 86% of them singletons. The sample comprised peripheral blood. The receptors come from a woman between 65 and 79 years old with COVID-19, enrolled during active disease. CDR3s include the opening cysteine and the closing phenylalanine or tryptophan. Each record gives: J gene, V gene, CDR3 protein.

j_gene: TRBJ1-2
v_gene: TRBV5-4
CDR3aa: CASSLTVAQSGYTF

j_gene: TRBJ2-7
v_gene: TRBV19
CDR3aa: CASRDRGLYEQYF

j_gene: TRBJ2-7
v_gene: TRBV5-4
CDR3aa: CASRQEGTGPYEQYF

j_gene: TRBJ2-7
v_gene: TRBV6-1
CDR3aa: CASSEWAGDAYEQYF

j_gene: TRBJ2-7
v_gene: TRBV18
CDR3aa: CASSPPARVWAYEQYF

j_gene: TRBJ1-2
v_gene: TRBV14
CDR3aa: CASSRRAGGLNYGYTF

j_gene: TRBJ1-6
v_gene: TRBV7-9
CDR3aa: CASSQTGQGVFPPLHF

j_gene: TRBJ1-6
v_gene: TRBV19
CDR3aa: CASSPTGNSPLHF

j_gene: TRBJ2-1
v_gene: TRBV27
CDR3aa: CASARGTSYNEQFF

j_gene: TRBJ2-2
v_gene: TRBV3-1/TRBV3-2
CDR3aa: CASSQATGDAGELFF

j_gene: TRBJ2-6
v_gene: TRBV2
CDR3aa: CASRAGTGVSGANVLTF

j_gene: TRBJ2-5
v_gene: TRBV7-2
CDR3aa: CASSALAGETQYF

j_gene: TRBJ1-4
v_gene: TRBV5-6
CDR3aa: CASSSAGQGEKLFF

j_gene: TRBJ1-1
v_gene: TRBV7-9
CDR3aa: CASSLVAPSVTEAFF

j_gene: TRBJ1-1
v_gene: TRBV3-1/TRBV3-2
CDR3aa: CASSHTDRNTEAFF

j_gene: TRBJ2-6
v_gene: TRBV28
CDR3aa: CASRDRGAGANVLTF

j_gene: TRBJ1-5
v_gene: TRBV19
CDR3aa: CASSSGVQPQHF

j_gene: TRBJ2-5
v_gene: TRBV18
CDR3aa: CASSPNREQTQYF

j_gene: TRBJ2-7
v_gene: TRBV3-1/TRBV3-2
CDR3aa: CASSQFAGGPSYEQYF

j_gene: TRBJ2-7
v_gene: TRBV11-3
CDR3aa: CASSATEPGEQYF

j_gene: TRBJ2-5
v_gene: TRBV7-6
CDR3aa: CASSLVFRGTQYF

j_gene: TRBJ1-5
v_gene: TRBV28
CDR3aa: CASSYRQVVQPQHF

j_gene: TRBJ1-5
v_gene: TRBV3-1/TRBV3-2
CDR3aa: CASSPGTGNQPQHF

j_gene: TRBJ2-7
v_gene: TRBV28
CDR3aa: CASSFLRQGDTYEQYF

j_gene: TRBJ1-4
v_gene: TRBV28
CDR3aa: CATLSPTNEKLFF

j_gene: TRBJ2-3
v_gene: TRBV29-1
CDR3aa: CSVAGDVTDTQYF

j_gene: TRBJ2-2
v_gene: TRBV13
CDR3aa: CASSQGHRVGELFF

j_gene: TRBJ1-1
v_gene: TRBV2
CDR3aa: CASRLKTGTTEAFF

j_gene: TRBJ1-5
v_gene: TRBV19
CDR3aa: CASSDRGHQPQHF

j_gene: TRBJ1-4
v_gene: TRBV9
CDR3aa: CASSVGVGGGGKLFF

j_gene: TRBJ2-7
v_gene: TRBV28
CDR3aa: CASSSPGQGYEQYF

j_gene: TRBJ1-2
v_gene: TRBV5-6
CDR3aa: CASSLGPYRDRIVDGYTF

j_gene: TRBJ1-1
v_gene: TRBV25-1
CDR3aa: CASMGQAGYTEAFF

j_gene: TRBJ1-5
v_gene: TRBV7-2
CDR3aa: CASSYGGGNQPQHF

j_gene: TRBJ1-2
v_gene: TRBV4-2
CDR3aa: CASSQDGQLANYGYTF

j_gene: TRBJ2-1
v_gene: TRBV7-9
CDR3aa: CASSFGSRGLEQFF

j_gene: TRBJ1-5
v_gene: TRBV5-6
CDR3aa: CASSPRAGARQPQHF

j_gene: TRBJ2-3
v_gene: TRBV24-1
CDR3aa: CATSDRGGRTDTQYF

j_gene: TRBJ2-7
v_gene: TRBV6-2/TRBV6-3
CDR3aa: CASSYPTTGTASYEQYF

j_gene: TRBJ2-7
v_gene: TRBV12-3/TRBV12-4
CDR3aa: CASSFSPGYEQYF

j_gene: TRBJ1-5
v_gene: TRBV28
CDR3aa: CASNPPNPYRDSNQPQHF